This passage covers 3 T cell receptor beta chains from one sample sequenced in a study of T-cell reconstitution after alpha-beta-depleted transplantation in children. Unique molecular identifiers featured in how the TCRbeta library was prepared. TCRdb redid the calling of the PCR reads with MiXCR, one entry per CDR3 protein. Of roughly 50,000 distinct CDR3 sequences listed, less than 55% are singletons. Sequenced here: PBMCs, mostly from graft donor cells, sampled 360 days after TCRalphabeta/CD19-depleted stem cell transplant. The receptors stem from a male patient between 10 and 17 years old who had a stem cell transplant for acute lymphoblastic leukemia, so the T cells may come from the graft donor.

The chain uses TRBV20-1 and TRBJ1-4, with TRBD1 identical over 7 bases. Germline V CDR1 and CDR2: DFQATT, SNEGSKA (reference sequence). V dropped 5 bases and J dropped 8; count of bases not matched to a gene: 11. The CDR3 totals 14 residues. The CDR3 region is CSAGFDREAEKLFF. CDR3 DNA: TGCAGTGCTGGGTTTGACAGGGAGGCCGAAAAACTGTTTTTT.

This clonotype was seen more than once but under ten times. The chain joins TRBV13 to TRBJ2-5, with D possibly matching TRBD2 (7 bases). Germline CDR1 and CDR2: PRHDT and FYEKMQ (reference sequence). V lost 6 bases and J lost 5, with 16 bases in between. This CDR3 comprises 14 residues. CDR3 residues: CASRGWGGAETQYF. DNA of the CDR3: TGTGCCAGCAGAGGATGGGGGGGGGCTGAGACCCAGTACTTC.

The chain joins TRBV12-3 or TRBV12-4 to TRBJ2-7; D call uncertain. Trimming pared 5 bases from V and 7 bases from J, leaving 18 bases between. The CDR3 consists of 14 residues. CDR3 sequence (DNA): TGTGCCAGCAGTCGAACCACCGCCGTGGAGGAGCAGTACTTC. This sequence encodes CASSRTTAVEEQYF.